Shown below are 6 T cell receptor beta chains from a single sample sequenced in a study of T cell repertoires in cytomegalovirus infection. Each CDR3 protein gets one entry after TCRdb re-called the reads with MiXCR. The table includes some 120,000 distinct CDR3 sequences, approximately 30% detected once. These TCRs' antigens remain unknown. The sequenced sample was CD8+ T cells from cultured PBMCs, obtained from culture after CMV antigen stimulation. Source of these receptors: a human donor in good health (CMV status not recorded). Some clones in this sample may be carry-over from other donors' samples.

This clonotype appeared many times. V and J are TRBV7-2 and TRBJ2-3; the match to TRBD2 covers 16 bases. The junction had 10 bases not matched to a gene; V was cut back by 5 bases and J by 2 bases. The CDR3 spans 19 residues. Germline V gene data show CDR1 as SGHTA and CDR2 as FQGNSA. CDR3 sequence: CASSLLGLAGGRVTDTQYF. The CDR3 DNA sequence: TGTGCCAGCAGCCTACTGGGACTAGCGGGGGGGCGGGTCACAGATACGCAGTATTTT.

The chain recombines TRBV6-1 with TRBJ2-7, with 8 bases lining up with TRBD1. Germline CDR1 reads MNHNS; CDR2 reads SASEGT. V lost 3 bases to trimming and J lost 3 bases; unmatched junction nucleotides: 4. CDR3 length: 14 amino acids. DNA for the CDR3: TGTGCCAGCAGTGATGGACAGGGACTCTACGAGCAGTACTTC. Protein sequence: CASSDGQGLYEQYF.

This clonotype was seen more than once but under ten times. This chain joins TRBV12-3 or TRBV12-4 and TRBJ2-7, with 8 bases that match TRBD2. The junction had 6 bases not matched to a gene; V was cut back by 6 bases and J by 2 bases. The length of the CDR3 is 14 residues. DNA of the CDR3: TGTGCCAGCAGCGCGGGGGGCGGGCCCTACGAGCAGTACTTC. This translates into CASSAGGGPYEQYF.

Only a few counts were recorded for this clonotype. This chain joins TRBV3-1 and TRBJ1-2; D is undetermined. Trimming took off 2 bases at V and 4 bases at J, with 8 bases between the two ends. CDR3 length: 13 amino acids. CDR1 and CDR2 from the germline V gene are LGHDT and YNNKEL (reference sequence). The CDR3, as DNA: TGTGCCAGCAGCCAACTCGGATTCTATGGCTACACCTTC. Residues: CASSQLGFYGYTF.

The chain has TRBV7-8 and TRBJ1-2; 11 bases align to TRBD1. Germline values: CDR1 SGHVS, CDR2 FQNEAQ. This CDR3 region has 17 residues. The trim removed 4 bases at V and 1 base at J, leaving 8 bases unmatched. The CDR3 protein is CASSSWTGGNDNYGYTF. As DNA, the CDR3 is TGTGCCAGCAGCTCCTGGACAGGGGGCAATGATAACTATGGCTACACCTTC.

The J gene is TRBJ1-5, the V gene TRBV27; D unclear. This CDR3 contains 15 residues. Germline V CDR1 and CDR2: MNHEY, SMNVEV (reference sequence). V dropped 5 bases and J dropped 3 bases, with 14 bases sitting between them. CDR3 sequence reads: CASSPLGGLNQPQHF. As DNA, the CDR3 is TGTGCCAGCAGTCCCCTTGGCGGTCTCAATCAGCCCCAGCATTTT.